The entry that follows covers one T cell receptor beta chain sequence. Its antigen is currently not known. Base qualities are not provided; no much larger clone lies one nucleotide away. The data are from a study of technical replicates of blood from a few donors (dated by TCRdb to about 2017). Via the germline V gene, CDR1 is SGHRS and CDR2 YFSETQ. Counted from cysteine to phenylalanine, this CDR3 has 15 amino acids. The entry retains the CDR3 DNA only, 45 bases that are in frame from base 1. The V end gives up 4 bases and the J end 5 bases, leaving 8 bases in the junction not matched to a gene. Libraries were made using the immunoSEQ multiplex PCR assay. TCRdb re-hosts the immuneACCESS table, in-frame sequences only. Its copies lack some clones; in the studies checked, an unresolved V gene accounts for under half of them, and the cause for the rest is not known. The sample table records tens of thousands of clones; 85% to 95% of these occur just once. The ten most abundant clones make up 0.2% to 0.25% of the sample.

The TCR sequence derives from a human donor in good health. The chain links TRBV5-1 with TRBJ1-4; TRBD1 matches 7 bases in the middle. Sequenced: T cells isolated from PBMCs. The CDR3 sequence is CASSLWTGQNEKLFF. The DNA reads TGCGCCAGCAGCCTCTGGACAGGCCAAAATGAAAAACTGTTTTTT.